These T cell receptor beta chains were read from a single sample in a study of cytomegalovirus exposure and HLA in healthy donors. The assay was immunoSEQ multiplex PCR, and TCRdb's table has in-frame clones only and misses some. Of 90,000 to 95,000 clones in the sample, about 85% are singletons; the top ten hold 1.2%. Sequences were obtained from PBMCs. The receptor set was obtained from a girl aged 2 to 10 in good health and CMV-seropositive. CDR3s include the opening cysteine and the closing phenylalanine or tryptophan. Fields, in order: CDR3 protein, CDR3 DNA, clone size, V gene, J gene, D gene. D genes are given only for firm matches. Clone size, where shown, is once, few, many, or a class for clones that have expanded.

CDR3: CATSRDLMGSGAYEQYF
DNA: TGTGCCACCAGCAGAGATCTTATGGGAAGCGGAGCCTACGAGCAGTACTTC
size: .
V: TRBV15
J: TRBJ2-7
D: .

CDR3: CASSPIGGNSYNEQFF
DNA: TGTGCCAGCAGCCCGATCGGGGGGAATTCCTACAATGAGCAGTTCTTC
size: .
V: TRBV5-4
J: TRBJ2-1
D: TRBD2

CDR3: CAWSGLAGEQYF
DNA: TGTGCCTGGAGTGGACTAGCGGGGGAGCAGTACTTC
size: once
V: TRBV30
J: TRBJ2-7
D: TRBD2

CDR3: CAISESAPTGINEQFF
DNA: TGTGCCATCAGTGAGTCGGCCCCCACGGGAATTAATGAGCAGTTCTTC
size: .
V: TRBV10-3
J: TRBJ2-1
D: .

CDR3: CATSGAGGAVETQYF
DNA: TGTGCCACCAGCGGAGCGGGAGGGGCTGTTGAGACCCAGTACTTC
size: .
V: TRBV15
J: TRBJ2-5
D: TRBD2

CDR3: CASSFRQGDNEKLFF
DNA: TGTGCCAGCAGCTTTAGACAGGGAGATAATGAAAAACTGTTTTTT
size: .
V: TRBV11-2
J: TRBJ1-4
D: TRBD1

CDR3: CASFRVWGNQPQHF
DNA: TGTGCCAGCTTCAGGGTGTGGGGCAATCAGCCCCAGCATTTT
size: .
V: TRBV7-2
J: TRBJ1-5
D: .

CDR3: CSGSRGDGGTQYF
DNA: TGCAGCGGGAGCAGGGGGGACGGTGGGACCCAGTACTTC
size: .
V: TRBV29-1
J: TRBJ2-5
D: .

CDR3: CASSSVIAGGPRAYEQYF
DNA: TGTGCCAGCAGCTCCGTCATAGCGGGAGGGCCCCGCGCTTACGAGCAGTACTTC
size: .
V: TRBV7-6
J: TRBJ2-7
D: TRBD2

CDR3: CASTRGLGDEQFF
DNA: TGCGCCAGCACCAGGGGGCTAGGAGATGAGCAGTTCTTC
size: .
V: TRBV10-2
J: TRBJ2-1
D: TRBD1

CDR3: CASSGQGLDTEAFF
DNA: TGTGCCAGCAGCGGACAGGGGTTGGACACTGAAGCTTTCTTT
size: once
V: TRBV5-4
J: TRBJ1-1
D: TRBD1